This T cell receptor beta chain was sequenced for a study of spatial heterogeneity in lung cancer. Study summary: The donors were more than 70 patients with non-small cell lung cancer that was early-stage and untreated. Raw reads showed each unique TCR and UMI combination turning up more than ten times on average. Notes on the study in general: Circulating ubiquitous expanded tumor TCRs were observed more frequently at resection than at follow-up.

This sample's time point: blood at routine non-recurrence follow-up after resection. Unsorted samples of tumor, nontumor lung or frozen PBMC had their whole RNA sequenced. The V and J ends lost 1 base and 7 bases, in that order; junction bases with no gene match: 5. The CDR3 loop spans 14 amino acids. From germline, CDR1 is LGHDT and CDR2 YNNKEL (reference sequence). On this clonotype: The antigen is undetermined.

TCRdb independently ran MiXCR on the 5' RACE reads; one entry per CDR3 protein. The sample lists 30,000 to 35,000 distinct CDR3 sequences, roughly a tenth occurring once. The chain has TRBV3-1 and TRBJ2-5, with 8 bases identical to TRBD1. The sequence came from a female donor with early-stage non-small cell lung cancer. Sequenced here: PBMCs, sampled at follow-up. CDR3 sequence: CASSQGVGQGTQYF. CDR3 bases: TGTGCCAGCAGCCAAGGCGTCGGACAGGGGACCCAGTACTTC.